This is a list of T cell receptor beta chains from one sample in a study of blood T cell repertoires in COVID-19. The method was immunoSEQ multiplex PCR; TCRdb's version includes in-frame clones alone and lacks a portion of them. The table shows 380,000 or so clones, with roughly 90% occurring only once. The sequencing sample was made of peripheral blood. These receptors all come from a man aged 35 to 55 with acute or convalescent COVID-19. Each CDR3 is given with its conserved first and last residue. The D gene is left open where the match is weak. Size values are once, few and many counts, or a class for expanded clones, and some rows have none.

V gene	J gene	D gene	clone size	CDR3 DNA	CDR3 protein
TRBV7-8	TRBJ2-7	TRBD2	-	TGTGCCAGCAGCTGGAGGACTAGCATTCCCTACGAGCAGTACTTC	CASSWRTSIPYEQYF
TRBV10-3	TRBJ2-7	TRBD1	few	TGTGCCATCAGTGGCCGGGACAGGGGAGGGCACGAGCAGTACTTC	CAISGRDRGGHEQYF
TRBV13	TRBJ1-2	TRBD1	once	TGTGCCAGCAGCAGTACAGGGGGTACCTATGGCTACACCTTC	CASSSTGGTYGYTF
TRBV5-1	TRBJ1-1	-	once	TGCGCCAGCAGCGGTACCTGGAGCACTGAAGCTTTCTTT	CASSGTWSTEAFF
TRBV6-6	TRBJ2-3	TRBD2	-	TGTGCCAGCAGCCACCCGGAGCGGGGGAGCACAGATACGCAGTATTTT	CASSHPERGSTDTQYF
TRBV6-5	TRBJ1-1	-	once	TGTGCCAGCAGTTACTCATCGACAGTTGAAGCTTTCTTT	CASSYSSTVEAFF
TRBV5-1	TRBJ2-7	TRBD1	-	TGCGCCAGCAGCCTAGACAGGGATTACGAGCAGTACTTC	CASSLDRDYEQYF
TRBV5-1	TRBJ1-4	-	-	TGCGCCAGCAGCCCGGGAGGAAGAAATGAAAAACTGTTTTTT	CASSPGGRNEKLFF
TRBV10-1	TRBJ2-1	TRBD1	-	TGCGCCAGCAGTGACGCCACGGGACAGGGGATCGGGAATGAGCAGTTCTTC	CASSDATGQGIGNEQFF
TRBV12-3/TRBV12-4	TRBJ1-1	-	-	TGTGCCAGCAGTTTTGGGGCCGACACTGAAGCTTTCTTT	CASSFGADTEAFF
TRBV15	TRBJ1-1	TRBD1	-	TGTGCCACCAGCAGGACAGGGGGACGAACTGAAGCTTTCTTT	CATSRTGGRTEAFF
TRBV24-1	TRBJ2-3	TRBD2	-	TGTGCCACCAGTGGCGAGACTAGCGGGAGGGCCACAGATACGCAGTATTTT	CATSGETSGRATDTQYF
TRBV10-3	TRBJ2-3	-	-	TGTGCCATCAGTGAGTCTGCGGCGGGGGCCACAGATACGCAGTATTTT	CAISESAAGATDTQYF
TRBV6-1	TRBJ2-7	-	few	TGTGCCAGCAGTGAAGCGCAGGGGAGCTCCTACGAGCAGTACTTC	CASSEAQGSSYEQYF
TRBV28	TRBJ2-5	-	-	TGTGCCAGCAGTTTAGCGGGACAGCAACAAGAGACCCAGTACTTC	CASSLAGQQQETQYF
TRBV28	TRBJ1-2	-	-	TGTGCCAGCAGCCCTCCACAGCCACTCTATGGCTACACCTTC	CASSPPQPLYGYTF
TRBV7-8	TRBJ2-5	-	-	TGTGCCAGCAGCTTTGGGTCCGGGGAGACCCAGTACTTC	CASSFGSGETQYF
TRBV5-1	TRBJ2-4	TRBD1	-	TGCGCCAGCAGCGCCCAACAGGGGAGCAAAAACATTCAGTACTTC	CASSAQQGSKNIQYF
TRBV19	TRBJ1-2	-	-	TGTGCCAGTAGTCTTAAGACGGACTTCAACTATGGCTACACCTTC	CASSLKTDFNYGYTF
TRBV6-2/TRBV6-3	TRBJ2-7	-	-	TGTGCCAGCAGTTACTCATCGGGGAGTAGGGTGGATTTCTACGAGCAGTACTTC	CASSYSSGSRVDFYEQYF
TRBV5-1	TRBJ2-5	TRBD2	-	TGCGCCAGCAGCCAGGGACTAGCGGGGTTTGCGGAGACCCAGTACTTC	CASSQGLAGFAETQYF
TRBV20-1	TRBJ1-2	-	-	TGCAGTGCTAGGGTCGTTGAGGGCTACACCTTC	CSARVVEGYTF
TRBV28	TRBJ2-7	-	-	TGTGCCAGCAGAGCACATCACAGATCCGAGCAGTACTTC	CASRAHHRSEQYF
TRBV28	TRBJ1-4	TRBD1	-	TGTGCCAGCACCCGCGGACCAGGGGGGGAAAAACTGTTTTTT	CASTRGPGGEKLFF
TRBV27	TRBJ2-7	-	-	TGTGCCAGCAGTTTAGGCAGGGGGGCCTACGAGCAGTACTTC	CASSLGRGAYEQYF
TRBV30	TRBJ2-1	-	-	TGTGCCTGGAGCCGGGACTCGCGTGAGCAGTTCTTC	CAWSRDSREQFF
TRBV18	TRBJ2-2	TRBD1	-	TGTGCCAGCTCACCACCACAGGGGACCGCGAACACCGGGGAGCTGTTTTTT	CASSPPQGTANTGELFF
TRBV10-1	TRBJ2-3	-	-	TGCGCCAGCAAGGGACATAACGAAGATACGCAGTATTTT	CASKGHNEDTQYF
TRBV27	TRBJ2-1	-	-	TGTGCCAGCAGTCGAGCGGAAACCTACAATGAGCAGTTCTTC	CASSRAETYNEQFF
TRBV5-4	TRBJ2-2	TRBD2	-	TGTGCCAGCAGCCCGAAGGGTCGGGGGGTAACCGGGGAGCTGTTTTTT	CASSPKGRGVTGELFF
TRBV18	TRBJ2-7	-	-	TGTGCCAGCTCACCACCCGCAGCTACCGGGTCCTACGAGCAGTACTTC	CASSPPAATGSYEQYF
TRBV6-4	TRBJ1-2	TRBD1	-	TGTGCCAGCAGCCTGGGACAGGGGAGTGGGTATGGCTACACCTTC	CASSLGQGSGYGYTF
TRBV7-3	TRBJ2-5	TRBD1	-	TGTGCCAGCAGCCCAGTGGGACAGGGGCGGGAGACCCAGTACTTC	CASSPVGQGRETQYF
TRBV25-1	TRBJ1-1	-	-	TGTGCCAGCCCGGTCGGAGTGAACACTGAAGCTTTCTTT	CASPVGVNTEAFF
TRBV2	TRBJ2-7	TRBD1	-	TGTGCCAGCAGGCCAGGGGGCGGCTACGAGCAGTACTTC	CASRPGGGYEQYF
TRBV5-1	TRBJ1-2	TRBD1	-	TGCGCCAGCAGCTTGAAAGGACAGGGGGTATATGGCTACACCTTC	CASSLKGQGVYGYTF
TRBV28	TRBJ2-7	-	-	TGTGCCAGCAGTTTCTCCCGCGGTCTCCACGAGCAGTACTTC	CASSFSRGLHEQYF
TRBV9	TRBJ1-6	-	once	TGTGCCAGCAGCGTAGACAGCCTCTTCTCACCCCTCCACTTT	CASSVDSLFSPLHF
TRBV6-2/TRBV6-3	TRBJ1-5	-	-	TGTGCCAGCAGTTACCCGTTTACGAGAGGGCTAGGTCAGCCCCAGCATTTT	CASSYPFTRGLGQPQHF
TRBV16	TRBJ2-7	-	-	TGTGCCAGCAGCTTTCGCAGGGGCTCCTACGAGCAGTACTTC	CASSFRRGSYEQYF
TRBV28	TRBJ1-2	-	-	TGTGCCAGCAGTTCTACGTTGTACTATGGCTACACCTTC	CASSSTLYYGYTF
TRBV6-5	TRBJ2-2	-	-	TGTGCCAGCAGCCCGGGTGGCGGGGAGCTGTTTTTT	CASSPGGGELFF
TRBV10-3	TRBJ2-7	TRBD1	-	TGTGCCATCAGTGAGGGACAGGGGGACGAGCAGTACTTC	CAISEGQGDEQYF
TRBV4-3	TRBJ1-1	-	-	TGCGCCAGCAGCCACGGACAAGCTGAAGCTTTCTTT	CASSHGQAEAFF
TRBV27	TRBJ2-1	TRBD1	-	TGTGCCAGCAGTTTATCCCAGGGGGCTCGTGAGCAGTTCTTC	CASSLSQGAREQFF
TRBV6-5	TRBJ1-1	TRBD1	-	TGTGCCAGCAGCCCCTGGACAGGGATCAACACTGAAGCTTTCTTT	CASSPWTGINTEAFF
TRBV7-2	TRBJ2-7	-	-	TGTGCCAGCAGCCCCCGGCGTCTTTTAGGGAAGGGAGAGTCCTACGAGCAGTACTTC	CASSPRRLLGKGESYEQYF
TRBV15	TRBJ2-5	TRBD1	-	TGTGCCACCAGCAGAGGATTGGGGACAGGGTTGATTGAGACCCAGTACTTC	CATSRGLGTGLIETQYF
TRBV6-2/TRBV6-3	TRBJ2-2	-	few	TGTGCCAGCAGTTACTCCCAGGGAATGTACACCGGGGAGCTGTTTTTT	CASSYSQGMYTGELFF
TRBV6-6	TRBJ2-2	-	-	TGTGCCAGCAGCCACCTCGAAGGGGACACCGGGGAGCTGTTTTTT	CASSHLEGDTGELFF
TRBV5-3	TRBJ2-5	TRBD1	-	TGTGCCAGAAGCTTGCAGGGGGCGTTGGGAGAGACCCAGTACTTC	CARSLQGALGETQYF
TRBV11-2	TRBJ2-3	TRBD2	-	TGTGCCAGCAGCGGATTGCTAGCGGGAGGAGCAGATACGCAGTATTTT	CASSGLLAGGADTQYF
TRBV19	TRBJ2-1	-	-	TGTGCCAGTAGTCCCTTGGACAGAGTCAATGAGCAGTTCTTC	CASSPLDRVNEQFF
TRBV19	TRBJ1-1	-	few	TGTGCCAGTAGTTTCAGGTCCACTGAAGCTTTCTTT	CASSFRSTEAFF
TRBV6-2/TRBV6-3	TRBJ1-6	-	few	TGTGCCAGCAGTTACTCGGGCAGGGGTCAATCACCCCTCCACTTT	CASSYSGRGQSPLHF
TRBV27	TRBJ1-2	TRBD1	-	TGTGCCAGCAGTTTACAAGCGCGACAGGGGGCTGGCTATGGCTACACCTTC	CASSLQARQGAGYGYTF
TRBV5-1	TRBJ2-3	TRBD2	-	TGCGCCAGCAGCTTGACGACTAGCGGGAGAACAGATACGCAGTATTTT	CASSLTTSGRTDTQYF
TRBV6-1	TRBJ1-5	-	-	TGTGCCAGCAGTGAAACAGGGTCTAGCAATCAGCCCCAGCATTTT	CASSETGSSNQPQHF